The clone carrying this TCR beta chain was picked up many times. Its cognate antigen is unknown. The CDR3 sequence is 15 residues long. In germline, CDR1 is MNHNS, CDR2 SASEGT. V was pared by 5 bases and J by 2 bases, with 5 bases of the junction left unmatched. This sample is drawn from a study of cytomegalovirus exposure and HLA in healthy donors. Whole-study context: A later analysis reported the same platform for the 100 to 150 validation repertoires and the approximately 720 first-cohort repertoires.

Whole-study findings and limits: The study recorded 150 to 200 TCR beta chains that were cytomegalovirus-associated. Within the 100 to 150 validation repertoires, first-cohort TCR clusters tended to co-occur, according to a later analysis.

Sequencing used immunoSEQ multiplex PCR; TCRdb keeps in-frame clones, though not all of them. The sample lists 98,000 or so clones; around 82% were seen once. The V gene is TRBV6-1, the J gene TRBJ2-7, with 11 positions matching TRBD1. The source is a woman aged 18-35 years in good health and CMV-seronegative. Material: PBMCs. CDR3 loop: CASSPTDRGPYEQYF. The CDR3 nucleotides read TGTGCCAGCAGTCCGACGGACAGGGGGCCCTACGAGCAGTACTTC.